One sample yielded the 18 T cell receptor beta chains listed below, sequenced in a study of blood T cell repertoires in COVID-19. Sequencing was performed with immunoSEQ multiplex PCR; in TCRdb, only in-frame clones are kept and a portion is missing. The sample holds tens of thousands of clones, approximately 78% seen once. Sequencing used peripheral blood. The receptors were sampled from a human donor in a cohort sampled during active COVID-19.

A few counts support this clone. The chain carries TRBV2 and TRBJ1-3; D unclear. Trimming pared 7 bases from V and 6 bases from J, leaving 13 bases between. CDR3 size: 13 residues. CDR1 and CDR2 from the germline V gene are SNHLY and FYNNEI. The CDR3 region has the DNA TGTGCCAGCACTTACTCTGATCCAAACACCATATATTTT. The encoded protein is CASTYSDPNTIYF.

DNA of the CDR3: TGTGCCAGCAGCGTTCCGGGACTCGGTGGCTACACCTTC. Translating it yields CASSVPGLGGYTF. The chain joins TRBV9 to TRBJ1-2, with D possibly matching TRBD1 (5 bases). The V gene's germline CDR1 is SGDLS and CDR2 YYNGEE. CDR3 length: 13 amino acids. Trimming removed 2 bases from V and 7 bases from J, with 12 bases in between.

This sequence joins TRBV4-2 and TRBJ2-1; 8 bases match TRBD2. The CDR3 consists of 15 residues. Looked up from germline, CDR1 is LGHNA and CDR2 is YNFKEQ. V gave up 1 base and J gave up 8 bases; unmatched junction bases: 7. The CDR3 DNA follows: TGTGCCAGCAGCCAAGCGGGGGGGTCCTTACATGAGCAGTTCTTC. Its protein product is CASSQAGGSLHEQFF.

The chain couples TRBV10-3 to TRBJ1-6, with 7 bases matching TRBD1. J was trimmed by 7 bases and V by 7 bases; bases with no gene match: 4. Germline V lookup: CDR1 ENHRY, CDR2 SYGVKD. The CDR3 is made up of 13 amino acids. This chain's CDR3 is CAITGQENSPLHF. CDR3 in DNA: TGTGCCATCACCGGACAGGAAAATTCACCCCTCCACTTT.

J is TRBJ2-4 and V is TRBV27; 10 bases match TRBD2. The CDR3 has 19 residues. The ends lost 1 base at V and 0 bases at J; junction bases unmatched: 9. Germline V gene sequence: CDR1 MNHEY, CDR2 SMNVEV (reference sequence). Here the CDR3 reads CASSLLGLAGVRAKNIQYF. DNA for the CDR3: TGTGCCAGCAGTTTATTGGGTCTAGCGGGGGTGCGAGCCAAAAACATTCAGTACTTC.

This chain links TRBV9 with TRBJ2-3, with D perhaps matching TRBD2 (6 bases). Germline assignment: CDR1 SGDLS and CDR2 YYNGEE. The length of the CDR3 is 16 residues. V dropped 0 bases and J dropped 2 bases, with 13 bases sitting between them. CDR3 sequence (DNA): TGTGCCAGCAGCGTAGAGGCGGGGAGGTCCACAGATACGCAGTATTTT. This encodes CASSVEAGRSTDTQYF.

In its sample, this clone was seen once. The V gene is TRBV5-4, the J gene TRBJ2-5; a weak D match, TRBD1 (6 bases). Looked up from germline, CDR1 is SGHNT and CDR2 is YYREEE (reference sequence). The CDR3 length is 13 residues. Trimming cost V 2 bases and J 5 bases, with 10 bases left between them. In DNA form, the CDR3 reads TGTGCCAGCAGCTTCAGGGGAGTGGAGACCCAGTACTTC. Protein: CASSFRGVETQYF.

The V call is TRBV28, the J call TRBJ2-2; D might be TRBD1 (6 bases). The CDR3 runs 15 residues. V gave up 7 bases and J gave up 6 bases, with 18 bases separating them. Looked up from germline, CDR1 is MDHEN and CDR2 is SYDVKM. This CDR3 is CASTPVRAGAGELFF. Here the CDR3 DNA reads TGTGCCAGCACCCCCGTCAGGGCAGGGGCCGGGGAGCTGTTTTTT. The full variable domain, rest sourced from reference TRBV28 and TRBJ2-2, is DVKVTQSSRYLVKRTGEKVFLECVQDMDHENMFWYRQDPGLGLRLIYFSYDVKMKEKGDIPEGYSVSREKKERFSLILESASTNQTSMYLCASTPVRAGAGELFFGEGSRLTVL.

The CDR3 coding sequence is TGTGCCAGCAGTTCCGGACAGGGAAACACCATATATTTT. Translated: CASSSGQGNTIYF. The gene calls are TRBV12-3 or TRBV12-4 and TRBJ1-3; perhaps TRBD1 as D (6 bases). The CDR3 sequence is 13 residues long. V was pared by 4 bases and J by 4 bases, with 8 bases between.

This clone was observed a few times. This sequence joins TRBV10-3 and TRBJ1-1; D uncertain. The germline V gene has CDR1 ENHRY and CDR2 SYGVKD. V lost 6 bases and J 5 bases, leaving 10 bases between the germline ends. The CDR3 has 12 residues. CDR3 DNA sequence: TGTGCCATCAGCGCCGCGTTGACTGAAGCTTTCTTT. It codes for CAISAALTEAFF.

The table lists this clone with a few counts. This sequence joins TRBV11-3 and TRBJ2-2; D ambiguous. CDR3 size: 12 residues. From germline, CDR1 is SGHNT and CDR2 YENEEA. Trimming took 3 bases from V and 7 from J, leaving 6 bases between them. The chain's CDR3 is CASSFRYGELFF. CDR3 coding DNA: TGTGCCAGCAGCTTCCGCTACGGGGAGCTGTTTTTT. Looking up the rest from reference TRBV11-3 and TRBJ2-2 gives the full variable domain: EAGVVQSPRYKIIEKKQPVAFWCNPISGHNTLYWYLQNLGQGPELLIRYENEEAVDDSQLPKDRFSAERLKGVDSTLKIQPAELGDSAVYLCASSFRYGELFFGEGSRLTVL.

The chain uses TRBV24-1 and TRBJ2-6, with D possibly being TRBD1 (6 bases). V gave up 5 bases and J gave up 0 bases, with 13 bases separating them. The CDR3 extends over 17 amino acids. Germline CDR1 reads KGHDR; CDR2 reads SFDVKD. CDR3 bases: TGTGCCACCAGTGGGAGACAGGTGTACTCTGGGGCCAACGTCCTGACTTTC. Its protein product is CATSGRQVYSGANVLTF.

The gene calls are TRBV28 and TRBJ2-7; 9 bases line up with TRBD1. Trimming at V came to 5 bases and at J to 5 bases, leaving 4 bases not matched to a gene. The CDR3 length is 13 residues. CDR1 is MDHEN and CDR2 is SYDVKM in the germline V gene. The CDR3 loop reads CASSLRQGDEQYF. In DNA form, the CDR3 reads TGTGCCAGCAGTCTCAGACAGGGGGACGAGCAGTACTTC.

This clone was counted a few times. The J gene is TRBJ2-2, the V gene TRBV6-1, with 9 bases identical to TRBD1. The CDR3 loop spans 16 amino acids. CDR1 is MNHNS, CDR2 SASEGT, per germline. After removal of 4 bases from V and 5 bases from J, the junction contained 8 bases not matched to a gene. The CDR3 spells CASSGGQGFMTGELFF. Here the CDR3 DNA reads TGTGCCAGCAGTGGGGGACAGGGTTTTATGACCGGGGAGCTGTTTTTT.

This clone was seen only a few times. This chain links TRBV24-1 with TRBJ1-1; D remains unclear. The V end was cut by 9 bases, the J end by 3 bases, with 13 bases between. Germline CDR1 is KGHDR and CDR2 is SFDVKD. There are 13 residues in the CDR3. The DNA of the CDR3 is TGTGCCACCTCGGGAGGGCGGGACACTGAAGCTTTCTTT. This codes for CATSGGRDTEAFF.

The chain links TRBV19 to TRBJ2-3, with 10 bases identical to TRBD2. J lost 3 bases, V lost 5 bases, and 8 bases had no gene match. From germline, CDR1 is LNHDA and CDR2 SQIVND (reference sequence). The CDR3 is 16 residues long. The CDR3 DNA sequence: TGTGCCAGTAGTTCCGGGAAGCGGGGGGGGACAGATACGCAGTATTTT. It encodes CASSSGKRGGTDTQYF. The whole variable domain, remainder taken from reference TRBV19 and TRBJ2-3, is DGGITQSPKYLFRKEGQNVTLSCEQNLNHDAMYWYRQDPGQGLRLIYYSQIVNDFQKGDIAEGYSVSREKKESFPLTVTSAQKNPTAFYLCASSSGKRGGTDTQYFGPGTRLTVL.

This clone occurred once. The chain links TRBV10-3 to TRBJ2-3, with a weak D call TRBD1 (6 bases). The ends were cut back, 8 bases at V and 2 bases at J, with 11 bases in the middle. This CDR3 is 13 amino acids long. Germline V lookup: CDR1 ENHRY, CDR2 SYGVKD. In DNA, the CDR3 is TGTGCCATCGCCGGACAGCCCACAGATACGCAGTATTTT. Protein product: CAIAGQPTDTQYF.

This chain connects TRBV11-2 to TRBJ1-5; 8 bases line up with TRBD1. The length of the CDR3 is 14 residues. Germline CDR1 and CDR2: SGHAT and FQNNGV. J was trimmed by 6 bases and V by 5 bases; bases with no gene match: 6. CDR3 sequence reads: CASSRGTGPQPQHF. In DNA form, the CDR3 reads TGTGCCAGCAGCCGCGGGACAGGTCCTCAGCCCCAGCATTTT.